This T cell receptor (beta chain) stems from a study of CD8+ T cells in alopecia areata. This clone was recorded a few times. The antigen is undetermined. Study-wide results and limits: Relative to normal scalp, lesional scalp, especially alopecia totalis/universalis, showed higher clonality. Against the mouse data, patients shared TCRs less clearly, possibly for HLA reasons.

Researchers gathered lesional scalp punch biopsies and peripheral blood from patients with alopecia areata. Sorted out of PBMCs were CD4+ T cells and CD8+ T cells. As the sequencing template, cDNA was produced by extracting RNA and reverse transcribing it. Some clones are missing from TCRdb's copy, which holds only in-frame ones; the method was immunoSEQ multiplex PCR. The profile shows just over 150,000 clones, approximately 53% of them singletons. Germline V lookup: CDR1 PRHDT, CDR2 FYEKMQ (reference sequence). Trimming shortened V by 5 bases and J by 1 base, and 7 bases separated the two germline ends. The CDR3 contains 13 residues.

This chain connects TRBV13 to TRBJ2-3; unclear D gene. This specimen was CD8+ T cells sorted from blood, taken at week 0. The receptor's source is a human donor with alopecia areata. The CDR3 DNA follows: TGTGCCAGCAGCCTTCTGGGCACAGATACGCAGTATTTT. Translating gives CASSLLGTDTQYF.